The clone carrying this TCR beta chain was found many times. Its antigen is as yet unknown. These data come from a study of HIV-infected patients and healthy controls. Study conclusions and caveats: HIV+ repertoires were severely depleted of MAIT alpha-chain CDR3s, unlike healthy controls. HIV-infected patients shared fewer CDR3 sequences between individuals than healthy controls.

All unsorted peripheral T cells were captured because whole blood was used without fractionation. RNA came from more than 2 ml of peripheral blood. Trimming shortened V by 3 bases and J by 2 bases, and 14 bases separated the two germline ends. The CDR3 is 16 amino acids. Looked up from germline, CDR1 is MGHRA and CDR2 is YSYEKL. cDNA was made from approximately 500 ng RNA using alpha and beta constant primers. Using multiplexing indices, alpha and beta chain libraries were generated apart by chain-specific third strand synthesis. The SP2 site served as the priming point for second strand synthesis. TCRdb passed the 5' RACE reads through MiXCR, listing each CDR3 protein once. This table holds around 21,000 distinct CDR3 sequences, about 8.9% found once.

The chain carries TRBV4-1 and TRBJ1-5, with D perhaps TRBD1 (6 bases). The sample comprised blood. This TCR derives from an adult in good health. DNA for the CDR3: TGCGCCAGCAGCCAGCTACAGGGATTTGGCAATCAGCCCCAGCATTTT. Its translation is CASSQLQGFGNQPQHF.